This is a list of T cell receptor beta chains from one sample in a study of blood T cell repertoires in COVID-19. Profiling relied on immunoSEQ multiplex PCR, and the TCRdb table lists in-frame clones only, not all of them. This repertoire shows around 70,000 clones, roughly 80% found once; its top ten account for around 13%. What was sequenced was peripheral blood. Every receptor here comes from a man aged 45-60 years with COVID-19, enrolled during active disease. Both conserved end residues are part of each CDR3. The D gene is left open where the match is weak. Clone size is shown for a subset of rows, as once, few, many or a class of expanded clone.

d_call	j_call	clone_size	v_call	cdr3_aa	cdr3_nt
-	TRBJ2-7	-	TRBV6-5	CAASSSPSYEQYF	TGTGCCGCGTCTTCGTCCCCCTCCTACGAGCAGTACTTC
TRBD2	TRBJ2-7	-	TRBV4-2	CASSQDRVTSGMRSYEQYF	TGTGCCAGCAGCCAAGACAGGGTTACTAGCGGGATGAGGTCCTACGAGCAGTACTTC
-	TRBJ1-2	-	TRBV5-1	CASSWDNLYGYTF	TGCGCCAGCAGCTGGGACAACCTCTATGGCTACACCTTC
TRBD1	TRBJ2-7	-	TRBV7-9	CASSWGQGASEQYF	TGTGCCAGCAGCTGGGGACAGGGGGCAAGTGAGCAGTACTTC
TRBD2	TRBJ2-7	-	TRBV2	CASSQTSDSYEQYF	TGTGCCAGCAGTCAGACTAGCGACTCCTACGAGCAGTACTTC
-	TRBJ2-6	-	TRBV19	CASSIGSPGANVLTF	TGTGCCAGTAGTATAGGTTCTCCTGGGGCCAACGTCCTGACTTTC
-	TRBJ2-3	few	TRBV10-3	CAIRDRQAVTDTQYF	TGTGCCATCAGGGATCGACAAGCCGTCACAGATACGCAGTATTTT
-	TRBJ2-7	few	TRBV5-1	CASSLVGTSYEQYF	TGCGCCAGCAGCTTGGTTGGCACCTCCTACGAGCAGTACTTC
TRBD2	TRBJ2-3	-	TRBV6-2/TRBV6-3	CASSSQLAHGIDTQYF	TGTGCCAGCAGTTCCCAACTAGCGCATGGTATAGATACGCAGTATTTT
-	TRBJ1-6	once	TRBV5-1	CASSLASSRYNSPLHF	TGCGCCAGCAGCTTGGCCTCTTCCAGGTATAATTCACCCCTCCACTTT
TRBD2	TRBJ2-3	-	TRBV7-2	CASSLVTGLAGSDTQYF	TGTGCCAGCAGCTTAGTTACGGGACTAGCGGGATCAGATACGCAGTATTTT
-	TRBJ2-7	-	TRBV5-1	CASSLVRGDGEQYF	TGCGCCAGCAGCTTGGTCAGGGGAGACGGCGAGCAGTACTTC
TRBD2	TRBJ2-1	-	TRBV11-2	CASSLGLAGYNEQFF	TGTGCCAGCAGCTTGGGACTAGCGGGATACAATGAGCAGTTCTTC
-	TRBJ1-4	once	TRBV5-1	CASSRWTEGEKLFF	TGCGCCAGCAGCCGCTGGACAGAGGGTGAAAAACTGTTTTTT
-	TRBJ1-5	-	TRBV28	CASTAGGGEGRQPQHF	TGTGCCAGCACCGCGGGAGGGGGGGAAGGGCGGCAGCCCCAGCATTTT
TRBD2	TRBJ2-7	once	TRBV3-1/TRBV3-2	CASSQAPTLLADEQYF	TGTGCCAGCAGCCAAGCTCCGACCCTCCTAGCGGACGAGCAGTACTTC
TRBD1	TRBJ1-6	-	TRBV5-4	CASSSDWTGVNSPLHF	TGTGCCAGCAGCTCTGACTGGACAGGGGTTAATTCACCCCTCCACTTT
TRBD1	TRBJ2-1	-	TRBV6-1	CASSSGTGTEQFF	TGTGCCAGCAGCTCCGGGACAGGCACGGAGCAGTTCTTC
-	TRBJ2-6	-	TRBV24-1	CATRGGFRDGANVLTF	TGTGCCACACGAGGGGGATTCAGGGATGGGGCCAACGTCCTGACTTTC
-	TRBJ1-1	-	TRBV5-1	CASSLVGGMNTEAFF	TGCGCCAGCAGCCTGGTTGGAGGGATGAACACTGAAGCTTTCTTT
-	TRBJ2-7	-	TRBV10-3	CAISEWRSSYEQYF	TGTGCCATCAGTGAGTGGAGAAGCTCCTACGAGCAGTACTTC
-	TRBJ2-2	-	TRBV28	CASSLFSGGTNTGELFF	TGTGCCAGCAGTTTATTTTCTGGGGGGACGAACACCGGGGAGCTGTTTTTT
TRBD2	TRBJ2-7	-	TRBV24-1	CATSDLTSGSDEQYF	TGTGCCACCAGTGACCTGACTAGCGGGAGTGACGAGCAGTACTTC
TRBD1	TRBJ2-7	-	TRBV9	CASSPGTGIPYEQYF	TGTGCCAGCAGCCCCGGGACAGGGATTCCCTACGAGCAGTACTTC
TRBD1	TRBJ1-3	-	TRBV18	CASSPPGQRDTIYF	TGTGCCAGCTCACCTCCGGGACAGAGGGACACCATATATTTT
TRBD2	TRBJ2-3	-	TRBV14	CASSQGPDSDGLAGKSTDTQYF	TGTGCCAGCAGCCAGGGGCCGGACAGCGACGGACTAGCGGGCAAAAGCACAGATACGCAGTATTTT
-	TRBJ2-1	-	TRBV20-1	CSASSRSTYNEQFF	TGCAGTGCTAGTAGTAGAAGCACCTACAATGAGCAGTTCTTC
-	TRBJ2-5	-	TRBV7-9	CASSYARDTQETQYF	TGTGCCAGCAGCTACGCCCGGGACACCCAAGAGACCCAGTACTTC
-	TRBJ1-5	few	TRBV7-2	CASSPRHELPQHF	TGTGCCAGCAGCCCCCGCCACGAACTTCCCCAGCATTTT
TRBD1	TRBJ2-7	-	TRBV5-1	CASSPNRPGQGARYEQYF	TGCGCCAGCAGCCCCAACAGACCGGGACAGGGGGCGCGGTACGAGCAGTACTTC
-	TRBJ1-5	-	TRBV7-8	CASSFSPRGNQPQHF	TGTGCCAGCAGCTTCTCCCCGCGGGGCAATCAGCCCCAGCATTTT
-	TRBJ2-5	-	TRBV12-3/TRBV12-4	CASRSGETQYF	TGTGCCAGCAGGTCGGGGGAGACCCAGTACTTC
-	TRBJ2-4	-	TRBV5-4	CASSLLTGENIQYF	TGTGCCAGCAGCTTGTTAACGGGGGAAAACATTCAGTACTTC
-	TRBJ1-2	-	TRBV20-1	CSASYPGGYTF	TGCAGTGCTAGTTACCCGGGTGGCTACACCTTC
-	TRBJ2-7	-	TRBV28	CASLRGLGYEQYF	TGTGCCAGCCTTCGGGGTTTAGGCTACGAGCAGTACTTC
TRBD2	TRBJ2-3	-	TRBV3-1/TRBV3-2	CASSPGTSGRDTQYF	TGTGCCAGCAGCCCAGGGACTAGCGGGAGGGATACGCAGTATTTT
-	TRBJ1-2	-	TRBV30	CAWTSLNYGYTF	TGTGCCTGGACCTCCTTAAACTATGGCTACACCTTC
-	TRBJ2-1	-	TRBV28	CASRAGEQFF	TGTGCCAGCAGAGCGGGTGAGCAGTTCTTC
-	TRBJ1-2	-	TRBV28	CASSDTGSGYTF	TGTGCCAGCAGTGACACAGGGAGTGGCTACACCTTC
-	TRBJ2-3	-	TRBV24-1	CATSDPSRSGYTDTQYF	TGTGCCACCAGTGATCCCTCTCGGAGCGGATACACAGATACGCAGTATTTT
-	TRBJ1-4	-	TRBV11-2	CASSSTLTTNEKLFF	TGTGCCAGCAGCTCAACATTGACAACTAATGAAAAACTGTTTTTT
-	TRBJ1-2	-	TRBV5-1	CASSLRTSEAGYGYTF	TGCGCCAGCAGCTTAAGGACGTCGGAGGCTGGCTATGGCTACACCTTC
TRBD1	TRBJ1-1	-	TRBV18	CASSPPQGANTEAFF	TGTGCCAGCTCACCACCCCAGGGGGCGAACACTGAAGCTTTCTTT
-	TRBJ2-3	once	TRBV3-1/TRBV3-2	CASSRLLGDTQYF	TGTGCCAGCAGCCGACTACTCGGAGATACGCAGTATTTT
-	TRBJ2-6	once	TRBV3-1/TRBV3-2	CASSQASSGANVLTF	TGTGCCAGCAGCCAAGCCTCTTCTGGGGCCAACGTCCTGACTTTC
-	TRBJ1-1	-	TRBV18	CASSPPPVSAEAFF	TGTGCCAGCTCACCACCGCCGGTGTCGGCTGAAGCTTTCTTT
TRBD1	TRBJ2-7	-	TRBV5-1	CASSKRTGVDEQYF	TGCGCCAGCAGCAAAAGGACAGGGGTGGACGAGCAGTACTTC
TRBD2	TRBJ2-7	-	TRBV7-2	CASSSGVLAGVEQYF	TGTGCCAGCAGCTCGGGGGTTTTAGCGGGAGTCGAGCAGTACTTC
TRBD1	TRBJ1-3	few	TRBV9	CASSVGDQGQGNTIYF	TGTGCCAGCAGCGTAGGTGATCAGGGACAGGGGAACACCATATATTTT
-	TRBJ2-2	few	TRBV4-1	CASSQGSGTGELFF	TGCGCCAGCAGCCAAGGATCGGGCACCGGGGAGCTGTTTTTT
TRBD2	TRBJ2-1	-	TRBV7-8	CASSLDSGSSYNEQFF	TGTGCCAGCAGCTTAGATAGCGGGAGCTCCTACAATGAGCAGTTCTTC